The TCR beta chain under discussion was sequenced for a study of T-cell memory formation after mild COVID-19. Study-wide findings and caveats: There was a balanced CD4/CD8 profile in clones contracting day 15 to 85, and later expanders leaned CD4+.

The CDR3 is made up of 14 amino acids. Trimming removed 5 bases at V and 1 base at J, with 11 bases between. For this clonotype: Its specificity is unknown.

Via MiXCR, TCRdb re-called the 5' RACE reads, giving one row per CDR3 protein. The sample consists of 250,000 to 350,000 distinct CDR3 sequences, 15% to 20% of them appearing once. The receptor comes from a young man who had mild COVID-19 (a few samples of this study predate the infection). Cell type and time point are not known. This sequence joins TRBV12-3 or TRBV12-4 and TRBJ2-5; D is unclear. The sample comprised PBMCs or a T cell subset sorted from them (not recorded which). The CDR3 loop reads CASSERTGQETQYF. The CDR3, as DNA: TGTGCCAGCAGTGAAAGGACGGGCCAAGAGACCCAGTACTTC.